These 27 T cell receptor beta chains originate from one sample sequenced in a study of cytotoxic CD8 clonotypes in ibrutinib-treated CLL. Method: immunoSEQ multiplex PCR; TCRdb's copy keeps in-frame clones and lacks some. The sample has around 330,000 clones; 67% are singletons. The sample here was PBMCs, taken after 36 months of ibrutinib treatment. Every receptor here comes from a human donor with chronic lymphocytic leukemia.

The table lists this clone with a few counts. J is TRBJ2-7 and V is TRBV5-1; the D is unclear. V was trimmed by 6 bases and J by 5 bases, leaving 18 bases between them. The CDR3 has 14 amino acids. Germline V gene lookup returns CDR1 SGHRS and CDR2 YFSETQ. The CDR3 here is CASTPGMAHHEQYF. CDR3 sequence (DNA): TGCGCCAGCACCCCCGGCATGGCCCACCACGAGCAGTACTTC.

The rearrangement joins TRBV7-9 to TRBJ2-3, with a possible D match to TRBD1 (6 bases). Germline V gives CDR1 SEHNR, CDR2 FQNEAQ (reference sequence). V lost 5 bases to trimming and J lost 3 bases, with 12 bases between them. CDR3 length: 14 residues. The CDR3 bases are TGTGCCAGCAGCGTACAGGGAACAACAGATACGCAGTATTTT. It yields the protein CASSVQGTTDTQYF.

The V gene is TRBV4-1, the J gene TRBJ2-3, with D possibly TRBD1 on 5 matching bases. The CDR3 extends over 12 amino acids. Trimming removed 0 bases from V and 14 bases from J, with 12 bases in between. Germline CDR1 reads MGHRA; CDR2 reads YSYEKL. The CDR3 sequence: CASSQDRQSPYF. For the CDR3, the DNA is TGCGCCAGCAGCCAAGATAGACAGTCCCCGTATTTT.

The chain is built from TRBV2 and TRBJ1-2; a possible D gene is TRBD1 (5 bases). This CDR3 has 14 amino acids. V shed 1 base and J shed 7 bases, with 13 bases lying between them. Germline CDR1 SNHLY, CDR2 FYNNEI. CDR3 DNA: TGTGCCAGCAGTGAAGTCACTCAGGGTGCTGGCTACACCTTC. Its translation is CASSEVTQGAGYTF.

The rearrangement links TRBV14 to TRBJ2-3; D remains unclear. There are 12 residues in the CDR3. CDR1 is SGHDN and CDR2 is FVKESK in the germline V gene. Between the trimmed V and J ends, which lost 5 bases and 6 bases, there was a span of 9 bases. DNA for the CDR3: TGTGCCAGCAGCGTGGGGTTGGATACGCAGTATTTT. It codes for CASSVGLDTQYF.

This clone was found a few times. The gene calls are TRBV29-1 and TRBJ1-1; TRBD1 agrees at 7 bases. Trimming removed 4 bases from V and 5 bases from J; junction bases left unmatched: 4. CDR3 length: 12 amino acids. Germline lookup yields CDR1 SQVTM and CDR2 ANQGSEA. In DNA form, the CDR3 reads TGCAGCGTTGGACAGGGTTTGACTGAAGCTTTCTTT. Residues: CSVGQGLTEAFF.

The chain employs TRBV5-6 and TRBJ2-1; 12 bases agree with TRBD2. CDR1 is SGHDT, CDR2 YYEEEE, per germline. V shed 1 base and J 1 base; nucleotides not matched to a gene: 9. CDR3 size: 19 residues. The CDR3 DNA is TGTGCCAGCAGCTTGCCGACTAGCGGGGGAGAGGGTTCCTACAATGAGCAGTTCTTC. Translated: CASSLPTSGGEGSYNEQFF.

The chain couples TRBV18 to TRBJ2-2, with a tentative D call TRBD2 (5 bases). Per germline, CDR1 KGHSH and CDR2 LQKENI. V was shortened by 0 bases and J by 3 bases, with 11 bases between the two germline ends. The CDR3 has 16 residues. CDR3 sequence reads: CASSPPVQADTGELFF. The DNA of the CDR3 is TGTGCCAGCTCACCACCGGTCCAAGCGGACACCGGGGAGCTGTTTTTT.

The chain combines TRBV7-9 with TRBJ2-1; a possible D gene is TRBD1 (6 bases). Germline CDR1 reads SEHNR; CDR2 reads FQNEAQ (reference sequence). V was pared by 4 bases and J by 4 bases, with 17 bases between. The CDR3 has 16 residues. The CDR3 sequence is CASSSNRAADYNEQFF. Here the CDR3 DNA reads TGTGCCAGCAGCTCGAACAGGGCCGCCGATTACAATGAGCAGTTCTTC.

This clone has a handful of counts. The chain recombines TRBV5-8 with TRBJ2-7; D is undetermined. V dropped 1 base and J dropped 2 bases, with 7 bases sitting between them. This CDR3 comprises 13 residues. Germline assignment: CDR1 SGHTS and CDR2 YDEGEE. CDR3 DNA sequence: TGTGCCAGCAGCTTGTACTTAACCTACGAGCAGTACTTC. It specifies CASSLYLTYEQYF.

The genes are TRBV11-2 and TRBJ2-3, with 10 bases fitting TRBD1. The CDR3 is 15 residues long. Losses at the gene ends were 2 bases for V and 5 bases for J; bases not matched to a gene: 4. CDR1 and CDR2 from the germline V gene are SGHAT and FQNNGV. The CDR3 here is CASSLRDRGLDTQYF. The CDR3 region has the DNA TGTGCCAGCAGCTTAAGAGACAGGGGGCTAGATACGCAGTATTTT.

V gene TRBV7-9 combines with J gene TRBJ2-2; TRBD1 matches 7 bases. Germline assignment: CDR1 SEHNR and CDR2 FQNEAQ (reference sequence). The length of the CDR3 is 15 residues. The ends lost 5 bases at V and 0 bases at J; junction bases unmatched: 3. In DNA form, the CDR3 reads TGTGCCAGCAGCCCCGACAGGGCGAACACCGGGGAGCTGTTTTTT. Its protein product is CASSPDRANTGELFF.

This clone was counted a few times. The CDR3 spells CSVEYGLNTEAFF. The CDR3 nucleotides read TGCAGCGTTGAGTACGGATTGAACACTGAAGCTTTCTTT. The gene calls are TRBV29-1 and TRBJ1-1, with unresolved D. Germline V gene lookup returns CDR1 SQVTM and CDR2 ANQGSEA. The CDR3 is 13 residues long. Trimming left V 3 bases short and J 0 bases short, with 8 bases between. Variable domain in full (rest from reference TRBV29-1 and TRBJ1-1): SAVISQKPSRDICQRGTSLTIQCQVDSQVTMMFWYRQQPGQSLTLIATANQGSEATYESGFVIDKFPISRPNLTFSTLTVSNMSPEDSSIYLCSVEYGLNTEAFFGQGTRLTVV.

This clone was observed a handful of times. V and J are TRBV5-4 and TRBJ1-2; 8 nucleotides line up with TRBD1. V gave up 4 bases and J gave up 8 bases; unmatched junction bases: 7. The CDR3 runs to 13 residues. CDR1 and CDR2 from the germline V gene are SGHNT and YYREEE (reference sequence). CDR3 sequence: CASSMWTGNGYTF. The CDR3 DNA reads TGTGCCAGCAGCATGTGGACAGGGAACGGCTACACCTTC.

The gene calls are TRBV7-3 and TRBJ2-1, with 11 bases identical to TRBD2. The CDR3 has 17 amino acids. Germline assignment: CDR1 SGHTA and CDR2 FQGTGA. Trimming took 5 bases from V and 6 from J; bases not matched to a gene: 12. CDR3 in DNA: TGTGCCAGCAGCCGAGGGGTGGGGCTAGCGGGAGGCAATGAGCAGTTCTTC. This translates into CASSRGVGLAGGNEQFF.

This clone was picked up a small number of times. The V gene is TRBV18, the J gene TRBJ1-1, with 8 bases lining up with TRBD1. This CDR3 is 14 amino acids long. The V gene's germline CDR1 is KGHSH and CDR2 LQKENI. The trim removed 5 bases at V and 4 bases at J, leaving 6 bases unmatched. CDR3 DNA sequence: TGTGCCAGCTCAACAGGGGGTCTGGGCACTGAAGCTTTCTTT. Translation gives CASSTGGLGTEAFF.

The CDR3: CAIRSTASEQYF. CDR3 sequence (DNA): TGTGCCATCAGGTCGACCGCATCAGAGCAGTACTTC. The rearrangement links TRBV10-3 to TRBJ2-7; D remains ambiguous. CDR3 size: 12 residues. Germline CDR1 and CDR2: ENHRY and SYGVKD. Trimming removed 6 bases from V and 7 bases from J, with 13 bases in between.

The V and J genes are TRBV27 and TRBJ2-5; TRBD2 matches at 13 bases. The length of the CDR3 is 16 residues. V lost 6 bases and J lost 5; bases outside the gene matches: 9. Germline CDR1 MNHEY, CDR2 SMNVEV (reference sequence). The CDR3 spells CASSPGLAGYSETQYF. CDR3 bases: TGTGCCAGCAGCCCGGGACTAGCGGGATACTCGGAGACCCAGTACTTC.

The chain links TRBV7-3 to TRBJ1-1; D gene ambiguous. Germline assignment: CDR1 SGHTA and CDR2 FQGTGA. The CDR3 is 13 amino acids. The ends were cut back, 5 bases at V and 6 bases at J, with 13 bases in the middle. CDR3 residues: CASSPQGYAEAFF. Written as DNA, the CDR3 is TGTGCCAGCAGCCCCCAAGGGTACGCTGAAGCTTTCTTT.

The chain links TRBV10-2 to TRBJ2-1; D gene unclear. The V end was cut by 3 bases, the J end by 3 bases, with 6 bases between. The CDR3 spans 13 residues. CDR1 and CDR2 from the germline V gene are WSHSY and SAAADI. CDR3 residues: CASSDLGYNEQFF. CDR3 DNA sequence: TGCGCCAGCAGTGATCTGGGCTACAATGAGCAGTTCTTC.

About this clone itself: An end of the junction does not agree with germline; a read error may underlie this. V and J are TRBV15 and TRBJ2-7; D may be TRBD2 (6 bases). Germline CDR1 LNHNV, CDR2 YYDKDF (reference sequence). The CDR3 extends over 12 amino acids. CDR3 bases: TGTGCCACCAGCAGAGATCTGACGGGGGTTAACTTC. This codes for CATSRDLTGVNF.

V usage is TRBV7-8 and J usage is TRBJ1-5; perhaps TRBD1 as D (5 bases). Germline loops: CDR1 SGHVS, CDR2 FQNEAQ. Trimming took off 1 base at V and 0 bases at J, with 7 bases between the two ends. The length of the CDR3 is 15 residues. CDR3 amino acids: CASSLGGGSNQPQHF. CDR3 coding DNA: TGTGCCAGCAGCTTAGGTGGGGGTAGCAATCAGCCCCAGCATTTT. Combining the CDR3 with reference TRBV7-8 and TRBJ1-5 gives the whole variable domain GAGVSQSPRYKVAKRGQDVALRCDPISGHVSLFWYQQALGQGPEFLTYFQNEAQLDKSGLPSDRFFAERPEGSVSTLKIQRTQQEDSAVYLCASSLGGGSNQPQHFGDGTRLSIL.

The rearrangement links TRBV19 to TRBJ2-2; 7 nucleotides line up with TRBD1. J was trimmed by 6 bases and V by 10 bases; bases with no gene match: 8. CDR1 LNHDA and CDR2 SQIVND come from the germline V gene (reference sequence). This CDR3 region has 13 residues. The CDR3 sequence is CATTRGPPGELFF. CDR3 DNA: TGTGCCACCACAAGGGGGCCCCCCGGGGAGCTGTTTTTT.

The V call is TRBV9, the J call TRBJ2-3; 8 bases agree with TRBD1. CDR3 length equals 15 residues. Looked up from germline, CDR1 is SGDLS and CDR2 is YYNGEE. The ends lost 0 bases at V and 4 bases at J; junction bases unmatched: 4. The CDR3 sequence: CASSVGQGIADTQYF. CDR3 nucleotide sequence: TGTGCCAGCAGCGTAGGACAGGGGATCGCAGATACGCAGTATTTT.

This sequence joins TRBV7-9 and TRBJ2-1; D is uncertain. Germline-derived CDR1 and CDR2 are SEHNR and FQNEAQ (reference sequence). The CDR3 runs to 11 residues. V was pared by 6 bases and J by 8 bases, with 8 bases between. The DNA of the CDR3 is TGTGCCAGCAGTTATACATATGAGCAGTTCTTC. Translation: CASSYTYEQFF.

The rearrangement joins TRBV6-1 to TRBJ2-2; TRBD2 is a possible D gene (5 bases). This CDR3 region has 14 residues. The V end was cut by 7 bases, the J end by 6 bases, with 15 bases between. The V gene's germline CDR1 is MNHNS and CDR2 SASEGT. The CDR3 is CASTQEVRAGELFF. CDR3 sequence (DNA): TGTGCCAGCACCCAGGAGGTGCGGGCCGGGGAGCTGTTTTTT.

This clone was observed a handful of times. The gene calls are TRBV4-1 and TRBJ1-4; D possibly corresponds to TRBD1 (5 bases). The germline V gene has CDR1 MGHRA and CDR2 YSYEKL. There are 12 residues in the CDR3. V lost 5 bases and J lost 7, with 8 bases in between. The CDR3 protein is CASSLTGEKLFF. DNA for the CDR3: TGCGCCAGCAGCTTAACAGGTGAAAAACTGTTTTTT.